Shown below are 4 T cell receptor beta chains from a single sample sequenced in a study of radiation and T cells in renal cell carcinoma. Some clones are missing from TCRdb's copy, which holds only in-frame ones; the method was immunoSEQ multiplex PCR. The sample gives thousands of clones, approximately 60% of which show up once; about half is in the top ten. This sample's treatment: 15 Gy SBRT to primary tumor, nephrectomy 4 weeks later. The material was tumor tissue, obtained from a patient whose treatment included radiotherapy and nephrectomy. These receptors were collected from a man between 60 and 75 years old with renal cell carcinoma.

The J gene is TRBJ2-6, the V gene TRBV10-3, with TRBD1 identical over 8 bases. The CDR3 sequence is 15 residues long. V lost 10 bases and J lost 2; bases outside the gene matches: 7. Germline CDR1 reads ENHRY; CDR2 reads SYGVKD. For the CDR3, the DNA is TGTGCCACTAGGACAGGGACAACTGGGGCCAACGTCCTGACTTTC. Translation: CATRTGTTGANVLTF.

This clone was seen only a few times. This chain joins TRBV19 and TRBJ2-7, with 7 bases that match TRBD2. This CDR3 spans 17 amino acids. After removal of 5 bases from V and 5 bases from J, the junction contained 18 bases not matched to a gene. Germline assignment: CDR1 LNHDA and CDR2 SQIVND (reference sequence). The CDR3 nucleotides read TGTGCCAGTAGTTCCCTGGAAGGAGGGCAGGGAGGGGACGAGCAGTACTTC. Its protein product is CASSSLEGGQGGDEQYF.

This clone has only a few counts. The chain has TRBV5-1 and TRBJ2-7; a weak D match, TRBD2 (5 bases). The CDR3 is 13 amino acids. V was shortened by 3 bases and J by 5 bases, with 12 bases between the two germline ends. Looked up from germline, CDR1 is SGHRS and CDR2 is YFSETQ. CDR3 region: CASSSGSGDEQYF. The CDR3 DNA reads as TGCGCCAGCAGCTCGGGGTCTGGGGACGAGCAGTACTTC.

This chain joins TRBV2 and TRBJ1-2; 8 nucleotides agree with TRBD1. Trimming cost V 4 bases and J 7 bases; bases outside gene matches: 2. Germline V gives CDR1 SNHLY, CDR2 FYNNEI. The CDR3 loop spans 12 amino acids. Here the CDR3 DNA reads TGTGCCAGCAGTGGGACAGGGTCTGGCTACACCTTC. This gives the protein CASSGTGSGYTF.